This T cell receptor beta chain was identified in a study of T cells in Graves' hyperthyroidism and ophthalmopathy. Study information: Peripheral blood was collected at initial diagnosis, before any treatment. Study-level points and caveats: Through a model of 13 V-J features, ophthalmopathy was separated from stable hyperthyroidism.

This clonotype came up many times. Its target is unknown. Active moderate-to-severe ophthalmopathy, Clinical Activity Score at least 3, NOSPECS at least 4, under 3 months' duration. Every diagnosis used clinical symptoms, serum thyroxine and TRAb, thyroid ultrasound and orbital computed tomography. Template material for amplifying TCR beta CDR3 regions consisted of RNA transcripts. TCR CDR3 underwent first-round RT-PCR with the HTBI primer set. TCRdb recomputed calls from the multiplex PCR reads with MiXCR, one row per CDR3 protein. The top ten hold approximately 19% of the sample, which has approximately 350,000 distinct CDR3 sequences, about 16% seen once. This TCR was sampled from a woman aged 55-70 years with Graves' ophthalmopathy. The sample comprised blood.

CDR3 sequence: CSASSGLAYEQYF. The CDR3 coding sequence is TGCAGTGCTAGCTCAGGACTAGCGTACGAGCAGTACTTC. The chain employs TRBV20-1 and TRBJ2-7, with 9 bases aligning to TRBD2. The CDR3 extends over 13 amino acids. The V gene's germline CDR1 is DFQATT and CDR2 SNEGSKA (reference sequence). Trimming took 3 bases from V and 4 from J; bases not matched to a gene: 4.